Listed below are T cell receptor beta chains from one sample, sequenced in a study of T cell responses to AZD1222 COVID-19 vaccine. Produced via immunoSEQ multiplex PCR; TCRdb's table is partial and in-frame only. This table holds around 140,000 clones, just over 85% found once. The specimen was peripheral blood, collected on day 0 of AZD1222 vaccination. The source of these receptors is an adult in good health. The CDR3 runs from the conserved cysteine through the conserved F or W. A D gene is named only where the DNA matches it firmly. Part of the rows lack a size; the others show once, few, many or a class for expanded clones.

TRBV7-2,-,TRBJ2-1,-,CASSLEGGNEQFF,TGTGCCAGCAGCCTCGAGGGGGGGAATGAGCAGTTCTTC
TRBV6-2/TRBV6-3,-,TRBJ1-2,-,CASSYGMRVDGYTF,TGTGCCAGCAGTTACGGGATGCGGGTTGACGGCTACACCTTC
TRBV24-1,TRBD1,TRBJ2-5,-,CATSVRTGFQETQYF,TGTGCCACCAGTGTTAGGACAGGCTTCCAAGAGACCCAGTACTTC
TRBV30,TRBD2,TRBJ2-7,-,CAWSPGAALAGPEQYF,TGTGCCTGGAGCCCCGGTGCGGCACTAGCGGGTCCCGAGCAGTACTTC
TRBV6-6,-,TRBJ1-2,-,CASREGTNYGYTF,TGTGCCAGCAGGGAGGGAACTAACTATGGCTACACCTTC
TRBV19,TRBD1,TRBJ2-7,-,CASSTRQGYEQYF,TGTGCCAGTAGTACCCGACAGGGCTACGAGCAGTACTTC
TRBV7-9,-,TRBJ1-2,-,CASSRDSYGYTF,TGTGCCAGCAGCCGAGACAGCTATGGCTACACCTTC
TRBV28,-,TRBJ1-2,-,CASSLQGGYGYTF,TGTGCCAGCAGTTTACAGGGAGGCTATGGCTACACCTTC
TRBV10-3,-,TRBJ2-7,-,CAISESGIGYEQYF,TGTGCCATCAGTGAATCGGGGATCGGCTACGAGCAGTACTTC
TRBV30,-,TRBJ1-5,-,CAWSVPIQGDQPQHF,TGTGCCTGGAGTGTTCCGATACAAGGGGATCAGCCCCAGCATTTT
TRBV6-5,-,TRBJ2-3,-,CASSTLVGTDTQYF,TGTGCCAGCAGTACCCTAGTGGGGACAGATACGCAGTATTTT
TRBV2,-,TRBJ2-1,-,CASRTHTVYNEQFF,TGTGCCAGTCGGACACATACCGTATACAATGAGCAGTTCTTC
TRBV28,-,TRBJ1-1,-,CASLPGGGTEAFF,TGTGCCAGCCTCCCGGGAGGGGGTACTGAAGCTTTCTTT
TRBV7-2,-,TRBJ2-1,-,CASSLEGYGDEQFF,TGTGCCAGCAGCTTAGAGGGTTACGGCGATGAGCAGTTCTTC
TRBV13,-,TRBJ2-1,-,CASSSRANGNEQFF,TGTGCCAGCAGTTCTAGGGCTAACGGCAATGAGCAGTTCTTC
TRBV6-5,-,TRBJ2-7,-,CASTSQVGARHEQYF,TGTGCCAGCACAAGCCAAGTAGGGGCGCGCCACGAGCAGTACTTC
TRBV5-8,-,TRBJ1-2,-,CASSSTGVGDGYTF,TGTGCCAGCAGCTCCACGGGAGTAGGGGATGGCTACACCTTC
TRBV7-9,TRBD1,TRBJ1-5,once,CASSGQGNQPQHF,TGTGCCAGCTCGGGACAGGGGAATCAGCCCCAGCATTTT
TRBV19,TRBD1,TRBJ2-2,once,CASSRQGASGELFF,TGTGCCAGTAGCCGACAGGGGGCCAGCGGGGAGCTGTTTTTT
TRBV7-9,-,TRBJ2-1,-,CASSSRRDGYYNEQFF,TGTGCCAGCAGCTCCCGCCGGGACGGGTACTACAATGAGCAGTTCTTC
TRBV5-5,-,TRBJ2-7,-,CASSFRGAPTYEQYF,TGTGCCAGCAGCTTCCGGGGGGCGCCGACCTACGAGCAGTACTTC
TRBV7-8,TRBD2,TRBJ2-5,-,CASSLRAQRGSETQYF,TGTGCCAGCAGCTTACGAGCCCAGCGGGGGTCGGAGACCCAGTACTTC
TRBV24-1,-,TRBJ2-1,-,CATSDTYAGANNEQFF,TGTGCCACCAGTGACACATATGCGGGGGCCAACAATGAGCAGTTCTTC
TRBV24-1,-,TRBJ2-7,-,CATDPGQTIYEQYF,TGTGCCACCGATCCCGGCCAGACTATCTACGAGCAGTACTTC
TRBV28,-,TRBJ1-3,-,CASSTSWSNTIYF,TGTGCCAGCAGTACCTCTTGGTCGAACACCATATATTTT
TRBV5-1,-,TRBJ2-5,-,CASSSQFPETQYF,TGCGCCAGCAGCTCCCAGTTCCCAGAGACCCAGTACTTC
TRBV28,-,TRBJ2-7,-,CASRRSYEQYF,TGTGCCAGCAGGAGGTCTTACGAGCAGTACTTC
TRBV7-9,-,TRBJ1-5,few,CASSDRGGPYSNQPQHF,TGTGCCAGCAGTGATCGTGGGGGACCTTATAGCAATCAGCCCCAGCATTTT
TRBV25-1,-,TRBJ1-2,once,CASSSYNYGYTF,TGTGCCAGCTCCTCGTATAACTATGGCTACACCTTC
TRBV5-1,-,TRBJ1-2,-,CASSLEGGRGYTF,TGCGCCAGCAGCTTGGAGGGGGGTCGTGGCTACACCTTC
TRBV1,-,TRBJ2-5,-,CTSSQVRRPTNF,TGCACCAGCAGCCAAGTAAGGAGGCCCACGAACTTC
TRBV18,-,TRBJ1-1,-,CASLPQGPIGGTEAFF,TGTGCCAGCTTACCGCAGGGGCCCATCGGGGGCACTGAAGCTTTCTTT
TRBV29-1,-,TRBJ2-7,-,CSVEEELAYEQYF,TGCAGCGTTGAAGAGGAACTCGCCTACGAGCAGTACTTC
TRBV10-2,TRBD1,TRBJ1-1,-,CASRDRVTEAFF,TGCGCCAGCAGAGACAGGGTCACTGAAGCTTTCTTT
TRBV5-4,-,TRBJ2-4,once,CASSLAEVLTTNIQYF,TGTGCCAGCAGCTTGGCCGAGGTCCTTACTACAAACATTCAGTACTTC
TRBV30,-,TRBJ1-1,-,CAWSVREGYTEAFF,TGTGCCTGGAGTGTTCGGGAAGGGTACACTGAAGCTTTCTTT
TRBV18,-,TRBJ1-3,once,CASSPSGWGNTIYF,TGTGCCAGCTCACCAAGCGGGTGGGGAAACACCATATATTTT
TRBV19,-,TRBJ2-3,-,CASAGGDTQYF,TGTGCCAGTGCCGGTGGAGATACGCAGTATTTT
TRBV9,-,TRBJ2-7,-,CASSVGPGGTEQYF,TGTGCCAGCAGCGTAGGGCCCGGTGGGACCGAGCAGTACTTC
TRBV28,-,TRBJ2-7,once,CASSLRSIYEQYF,TGTGCCAGCAGTTTGCGGTCGATCTACGAGCAGTACTTC
TRBV4-1,TRBD2,TRBJ2-1,-,CASSRRNQRGPTYNEQFF,TGCGCCAGCAGCCGGCGAAACCAGCGGGGGCCCACCTACAATGAGCAGTTCTTC